These T cell receptor beta chains were read from a single sample in a study of blood T cell repertoires in COVID-19. Using immunoSEQ multiplex PCR, the repertoire was profiled, and TCRdb retains in-frame clones only, with some absent. The sample shows fewer than 300,000 clones, 88% of them seen only once. Sequenced material: peripheral blood. Source of these receptors: a woman aged 30 to 39 with acute or convalescent COVID-19. The CDR3 runs from the conserved cysteine through the conserved F or W. Each record gives: J gene, CDR3 length, D gene, V gene, clone size, CDR3 protein, CDR3 DNA. The D gene is left open where the match is weak. Only part of the rows carry a size: once, few, many, or a class if the clone is expanded.

J gene: TRBJ1-1
CDR3 length: 14
D gene: -
V gene: TRBV2
clone size: -
CDR3 protein: CASSGEGSGTEAFF
CDR3 DNA: TGTGCCAGCTCAGGGGAGGGTTCGGGCACTGAAGCTTTCTTT

J gene: TRBJ2-2
CDR3 length: 16
D gene: TRBD2
V gene: TRBV5-1
clone size: once
CDR3 protein: CASSFHSGSGTGELFF
CDR3 DNA: TGCGCCAGCAGCTTTCATAGCGGGAGCGGGACCGGGGAGCTGTTTTTT

J gene: TRBJ2-3
CDR3 length: 14
D gene: -
V gene: TRBV18
clone size: -
CDR3 protein: CASSPRDFADTQYF
CDR3 DNA: TGTGCCAGCTCACCCCGGGACTTTGCAGATACGCAGTATTTT

J gene: TRBJ2-7
CDR3 length: 15
D gene: TRBD2
V gene: TRBV6-2/TRBV6-3
clone size: -
CDR3 protein: CASSHVRGRRTSVSF
CDR3 DNA: TGTGCCAGCAGTCACGTGAGGGGTAGGAGGACTAGTGTTTCCTTC

J gene: TRBJ2-7
CDR3 length: 15
D gene: TRBD1
V gene: TRBV19
clone size: -
CDR3 protein: CASSPNIQGSYEQYF
CDR3 DNA: TGTGCCAGTAGTCCGAACATACAGGGGTCCTACGAGCAGTACTTC

J gene: TRBJ1-2
CDR3 length: 18
D gene: TRBD1
V gene: TRBV5-6
clone size: -
CDR3 protein: CASSGRTGSSLRVFGYTF
CDR3 DNA: TGTGCCAGCAGCGGACGGACAGGGTCATCGTTGAGGGTATTCGGCTACACCTTC

J gene: TRBJ2-7
CDR3 length: 14
D gene: -
V gene: TRBV7-8
clone size: -
CDR3 protein: CASSERDSSYEQYF
CDR3 DNA: TGTGCCAGCAGCGAACGGGACTCATCCTACGAGCAGTACTTC

J gene: TRBJ1-1
CDR3 length: 13
D gene: TRBD1
V gene: TRBV6-5
clone size: -
CDR3 protein: CASSYIGDREAFF
CDR3 DNA: TGTGCCAGCAGTTACATAGGGGACAGAGAAGCTTTCTTT

J gene: TRBJ1-6
CDR3 length: 15
D gene: -
V gene: TRBV9
clone size: -
CDR3 protein: CASSVGEAANSPLHF
CDR3 DNA: TGTGCCAGCAGCGTCGGTGAGGCAGCTAATTCACCCCTCCACTTT

J gene: TRBJ2-7
CDR3 length: 12
D gene: -
V gene: TRBV29-1
clone size: -
CDR3 protein: CSVGHPSYEQYF
CDR3 DNA: TGCAGCGTTGGACACCCTTCGTACGAGCAGTACTTC

J gene: TRBJ2-1
CDR3 length: 16
D gene: TRBD1
V gene: TRBV4-1
clone size: -
CDR3 protein: CASSQGTGRSYNEQFF
CDR3 DNA: TGCGCCAGCAGCCAAGGGACAGGACGCTCCTACAATGAGCAGTTCTTC

J gene: TRBJ2-7
CDR3 length: 16
D gene: TRBD1
V gene: TRBV5-1
clone size: few
CDR3 protein: CASSLLGTGLTYEQYF
CDR3 DNA: TGCGCCAGCAGCTTGCTTGGGACAGGGTTAACCTACGAGCAGTACTTC

J gene: TRBJ2-1
CDR3 length: 16
D gene: TRBD2
V gene: TRBV29-1
clone size: -
CDR3 protein: CSVCVGRESSYNEQFF
CDR3 DNA: TGCAGCGTTTGCGTCGGGCGGGAGAGCTCCTACAATGAGCAGTTCTTC

J gene: TRBJ2-7
CDR3 length: 14
D gene: TRBD2
V gene: TRBV23-1
clone size: -
CDR3 protein: CASTPSSGKYEQYF
CDR3 DNA: TGCGCCAGCACCCCCAGTAGCGGGAAATACGAGCAGTACTTC

J gene: TRBJ2-1
CDR3 length: 16
D gene: TRBD2
V gene: TRBV6-5
clone size: -
CDR3 protein: CASSYRLAGGYNEQFF
CDR3 DNA: TGTGCCAGCAGTTACCGTCTAGCGGGAGGCTACAATGAGCAGTTCTTC

J gene: TRBJ1-2
CDR3 length: 15
D gene: -
V gene: TRBV6-5
clone size: -
CDR3 protein: CASSRPPGAGYGYTF
CDR3 DNA: TGTGCCAGCAGTAGGCCCCCTGGGGCCGGCTATGGCTACACCTTC

J gene: TRBJ1-3
CDR3 length: 15
D gene: TRBD1
V gene: TRBV30
clone size: once
CDR3 protein: CAWSGLGTVGNTIYF
CDR3 DNA: TGTGCCTGGAGTGGACTGGGGACAGTTGGAAACACCATATATTTT

J gene: TRBJ2-1
CDR3 length: 15
D gene: TRBD2
V gene: TRBV5-6
clone size: -
CDR3 protein: CASSFDLAVNNEQFF
CDR3 DNA: TGTGCCAGCAGCTTCGACCTAGCGGTTAACAATGAGCAGTTCTTC

J gene: TRBJ1-5
CDR3 length: 13
D gene: -
V gene: TRBV7-2
clone size: -
CDR3 protein: CASSRDTNQPQHF
CDR3 DNA: TGTGCCAGCAGCCGAGACACTAATCAGCCCCAGCATTTT

J gene: TRBJ1-2
CDR3 length: 18
D gene: -
V gene: TRBV27
clone size: -
CDR3 protein: CASSSPPPQGTRGYGYTF
CDR3 DNA: TGTGCCAGCAGTTCGCCACCCCCCCAGGGGACGAGGGGCTATGGCTACACCTTC

J gene: TRBJ1-5
CDR3 length: 15
D gene: -
V gene: TRBV27
clone size: -
CDR3 protein: CASSTPGRRDQPQHF
CDR3 DNA: TGTGCCAGCAGTACGCCGGGACGGAGGGATCAGCCCCAGCATTTT

J gene: TRBJ2-6
CDR3 length: 13
D gene: -
V gene: TRBV6-6
clone size: -
CDR3 protein: CASDSSGANVLTF
CDR3 DNA: TGTGCCAGCGACAGCTCTGGGGCCAACGTCCTGACTTTC

J gene: TRBJ2-7
CDR3 length: 16
D gene: TRBD2
V gene: TRBV4-1
clone size: -
CDR3 protein: CASSQGLAINSYEQYF
CDR3 DNA: TGCGCCAGCAGCCAGGGACTAGCGATTAACTCCTACGAGCAGTACTTC

J gene: TRBJ2-2
CDR3 length: 14
D gene: -
V gene: TRBV27
clone size: once
CDR3 protein: CATTFLGRTGELFF
CDR3 DNA: TGTGCCACCACGTTTTTGGGGCGGACCGGGGAGCTGTTTTTT

J gene: TRBJ1-2
CDR3 length: 12
D gene: -
V gene: TRBV7-9
clone size: few
CDR3 protein: CASSLLNYGYTF
CDR3 DNA: TGTGCCAGCAGCTTACTGAACTATGGCTACACCTTC

J gene: TRBJ1-1
CDR3 length: 15
D gene: TRBD1
V gene: TRBV9
clone size: -
CDR3 protein: CASSVVDRADTEAFF
CDR3 DNA: TGTGCCAGCAGCGTAGTAGACAGGGCTGACACTGAAGCTTTCTTT

J gene: TRBJ1-1
CDR3 length: 12
D gene: -
V gene: TRBV9
clone size: few
CDR3 protein: CASSEGFTEAFF
CDR3 DNA: TGTGCCAGCAGCGAGGGGTTCACTGAAGCTTTCTTT

J gene: TRBJ2-1
CDR3 length: 15
D gene: TRBD2
V gene: TRBV5-1
clone size: -
CDR3 protein: CASIPTSGRLNEQFF
CDR3 DNA: TGCGCCAGCATTCCGACTAGCGGGAGATTGAATGAGCAGTTCTTC

J gene: TRBJ1-3
CDR3 length: 16
D gene: TRBD1
V gene: TRBV29-1
clone size: -
CDR3 protein: CSVEDQGGWSGNTIYF
CDR3 DNA: TGCAGCGTTGAAGATCAGGGGGGATGGTCTGGAAACACCATATATTTT

J gene: TRBJ2-5
CDR3 length: 16
D gene: TRBD2
V gene: TRBV4-3
clone size: -
CDR3 protein: CASSRWGLAGGETQYF
CDR3 DNA: TGCGCCAGCAGCCGTTGGGGGCTAGCGGGAGGAGAGACCCAGTACTTC

J gene: TRBJ1-4
CDR3 length: 14
D gene: TRBD1
V gene: TRBV19
clone size: once
CDR3 protein: CASSMMQGDEKLFF
CDR3 DNA: TGTGCCAGTAGTATGATGCAGGGGGACGAAAAACTGTTTTTT

J gene: TRBJ2-3
CDR3 length: 14
D gene: -
V gene: TRBV5-1
clone size: -
CDR3 protein: CASSLVVGTDTQYF
CDR3 DNA: TGCGCCAGCAGCTTGGTCGTAGGCACAGATACGCAGTATTTT

J gene: TRBJ2-7
CDR3 length: 17
D gene: TRBD2
V gene: TRBV29-1
clone size: -
CDR3 protein: CSVEGVGLAGSSYEQYF
CDR3 DNA: TGCAGCGTTGAAGGGGTGGGACTAGCGGGGAGCTCCTACGAGCAGTACTTC

J gene: TRBJ2-2
CDR3 length: 11
D gene: -
V gene: TRBV6-5
clone size: -
CDR3 protein: CASQYTGELFF
CDR3 DNA: TGTGCCAGCCAGTACACCGGGGAGCTGTTTTTT

J gene: TRBJ1-1
CDR3 length: 12
D gene: -
V gene: TRBV19
clone size: -
CDR3 protein: CASSIPGTEAFF
CDR3 DNA: TGTGCCAGTAGTATTCCGGGCACTGAAGCTTTCTTT

J gene: TRBJ2-1
CDR3 length: 12
D gene: TRBD1
V gene: TRBV19
clone size: once
CDR3 protein: CASSKTGNEQFF
CDR3 DNA: TGTGCCAGTAGCAAGACAGGGAATGAGCAGTTCTTC

J gene: TRBJ1-2
CDR3 length: 15
D gene: TRBD1
V gene: TRBV3-1/TRBV3-2
clone size: once
CDR3 protein: CASSPWQGVVYGYTF
CDR3 DNA: TGTGCCAGCAGCCCCTGGCAGGGGGTTGTATATGGCTACACCTTC

J gene: TRBJ2-2
CDR3 length: 17
D gene: TRBD2
V gene: TRBV7-2
clone size: -
CDR3 protein: CASSLLRAGDSQGELFF
CDR3 DNA: TGTGCCAGCAGCCTCCTTAGAGCGGGAGATTCCCAAGGGGAGCTGTTTTTT

J gene: TRBJ2-7
CDR3 length: 13
D gene: -
V gene: TRBV11-3
clone size: few
CDR3 protein: CASSFWRSGEQYF
CDR3 DNA: TGTGCCAGCAGCTTTTGGCGGAGTGGGGAGCAGTACTTC

J gene: TRBJ1-3
CDR3 length: 16
D gene: -
V gene: TRBV21-1
clone size: -
CDR3 protein: CASSNLPGTLGDTIYF
CDR3 DNA: TGTGCCAGCAGCAACCTACCCGGGACTCTCGGCGACACCATATATTTT

J gene: TRBJ2-7
CDR3 length: 13
D gene: TRBD2
V gene: TRBV6-5
clone size: -
CDR3 protein: CATTLAGVDEQYF
CDR3 DNA: TGTGCCACTACACTAGCGGGAGTGGACGAGCAGTACTTC

J gene: TRBJ2-1
CDR3 length: 13
D gene: TRBD2
V gene: TRBV19
clone size: -
CDR3 protein: CASSTLAANEQFF
CDR3 DNA: TGTGCCAGTAGTACACTAGCGGCGAATGAGCAGTTCTTC

J gene: TRBJ2-3
CDR3 length: 16
D gene: TRBD2
V gene: TRBV11-2
clone size: -
CDR3 protein: CASTPGTSAGTDTQYF
CDR3 DNA: TGTGCCAGCACCCCAGGAACTAGCGCGGGCACAGATACGCAGTATTTT

J gene: TRBJ1-2
CDR3 length: 13
D gene: -
V gene: TRBV10-3
clone size: once
CDR3 protein: CAIRTRGPYGYTF
CDR3 DNA: TGTGCCATCAGAACCAGGGGCCCCTATGGCTACACCTTC

J gene: TRBJ1-1
CDR3 length: 13
D gene: -
V gene: TRBV27
clone size: -
CDR3 protein: CASSLFQNTEAFF
CDR3 DNA: TGTGCCAGCAGTTTATTCCAAAACACTGAAGCTTTCTTT

J gene: TRBJ1-1
CDR3 length: 13
D gene: -
V gene: TRBV5-1
clone size: -
CDR3 protein: CASSLLGQTEAFF
CDR3 DNA: TGCGCCAGCAGCTTATTAGGACAAACTGAAGCTTTCTTT

J gene: TRBJ1-5
CDR3 length: 15
D gene: TRBD1
V gene: TRBV5-6
clone size: -
CDR3 protein: CASSSTGLSNQPQHF
CDR3 DNA: TGTGCCAGCAGCTCGACAGGGCTAAGCAATCAGCCCCAGCATTTT

J gene: TRBJ2-2
CDR3 length: 14
D gene: -
V gene: TRBV27
clone size: -
CDR3 protein: CASSYDTGIGELFF
CDR3 DNA: TGTGCCAGCAGTTATGATACAGGGATCGGGGAGCTGTTTTTT

J gene: TRBJ2-1
CDR3 length: 14
D gene: TRBD2
V gene: TRBV2
clone size: -
CDR3 protein: CASSWRERWDEQFF
CDR3 DNA: TGTGCCAGCAGTTGGCGGGAGAGGTGGGATGAGCAGTTCTTC

J gene: TRBJ1-3
CDR3 length: 16
D gene: -
V gene: TRBV6-2/TRBV6-3
clone size: -
CDR3 protein: CASSAGDSSSGNTIYF
CDR3 DNA: TGTGCCAGCAGTGCCGGGGACTCGAGCTCTGGAAACACCATATATTTT

J gene: TRBJ2-3
CDR3 length: 15
D gene: -
V gene: TRBV5-1
clone size: -
CDR3 protein: CASTTLGADTDTQYF
CDR3 DNA: TGCGCCAGCACCACCTTAGGGGCCGATACAGATACGCAGTATTTT